This entry is about one TCR beta chain. Antigen specificity is unknown. The sample comes from a study of cytomegalovirus exposure and HLA in healthy donors. Donors counted as nominally healthy when sampled, yet unrecorded immune exposures were likely. Findings and caveats of the study: Sequencing had likely introduced a cluster of highly shared sequence variants as an artifact. Several top significant clusters appeared, in a later analysis, to be linked to common viral pathogens. The presence/absence work took it that sequencing depth was about the same across donors.

This PCR relied on a set of 60 Vbeta primers and 13 Jbeta primers. Using immunoSEQ multiplex PCR, the repertoire was profiled, and TCRdb retains in-frame clones only, with some absent. The sample has about 160,000 clones; about 75% are singletons. Germline CDR1 WSHSY, CDR2 SAAADI. The CDR3 consists of 14 residues. With V trimmed by 4 bases and J by 10 bases, 8 bases remained unmatched. V and J are TRBV10-2 and TRBJ2-1; the match to TRBD2 covers 9 bases. Sequencing input: PBMCs. This TCR came from a female donor in good health and CMV-seronegative. This CDR3 reads CASSGSGRRGEQFF. The CDR3 nucleotides read TGCGCCAGCAGTGGAAGCGGGAGGCGCGGGGAGCAGTTCTTC.